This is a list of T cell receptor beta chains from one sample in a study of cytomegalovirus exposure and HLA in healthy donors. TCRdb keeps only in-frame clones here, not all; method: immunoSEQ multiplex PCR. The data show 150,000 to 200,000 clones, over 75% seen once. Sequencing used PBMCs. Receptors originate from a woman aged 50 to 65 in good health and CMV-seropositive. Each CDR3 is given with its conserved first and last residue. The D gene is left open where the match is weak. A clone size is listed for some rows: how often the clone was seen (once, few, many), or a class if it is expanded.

DNA: TGTGCCAGTGCGACTAGCGGGGGGGCGAGAGAGCAGTACTTC
CDR3: CASATSGGAREQYF
D: TRBD2
J: TRBJ2-5
size: .
V: TRBV6-6
length: 14

DNA: TGTGCCAGCACCCCAGCGGGAGTGTACGAGCAGTACTTC
CDR3: CASTPAGVYEQYF
D: TRBD2
J: TRBJ2-7
size: once
V: TRBV6-5
length: 13

DNA: TGTGCCAGCAGCTTGGGGGGGGGACGAACGAACACTGAAGCTTTCTTT
CDR3: CASSLGGGRTNTEAFF
D: .
J: TRBJ1-1
size: .
V: TRBV5-4
length: 16

DNA: TGTGCCAGCAGCCCGAGACTAGCGGCGAGCTCCTACGAGCAGTACTTC
CDR3: CASSPRLAASSYEQYF
D: TRBD2
J: TRBJ2-7
size: .
V: TRBV2
length: 16

DNA: TGTGCCAGCATCCCCCCGGGAGGAACTGGAAACACTGAAGCTTTCTTT
CDR3: CASIPPGGTGNTEAFF
D: .
J: TRBJ1-1
size: .
V: TRBV7-8
length: 16

DNA: TGTGCCAGCAGCCCAGGACAGGGGCATGGCTACACCTTC
CDR3: CASSPGQGHGYTF
D: TRBD1
J: TRBJ1-2
size: .
V: TRBV7-2
length: 13

DNA: TGTGCCGGACGACAGGGGGGTGAAAAACTGTTTTTT
CDR3: CAGRQGGEKLFF
D: TRBD1
J: TRBJ1-4
size: .
V: TRBV2
length: 12

DNA: TGTGCCAGCAGTTACTCTAGGGGTGTGAACACTGAAGCTTTCTTT
CDR3: CASSYSRGVNTEAFF
D: .
J: TRBJ1-1
size: .
V: TRBV6-5
length: 15

DNA: TGTGCCAGCAGTTCCGGGACAGGGCGTTGGTCACCCCTCCACTTT
CDR3: CASSSGTGRWSPLHF
D: TRBD1
J: TRBJ1-6
size: once
V: TRBV2
length: 15

DNA: TGTGCCAGTCGTGCGGACAGGGCCCCTTATGGCTACACCTTC
CDR3: CASRADRAPYGYTF
D: TRBD1
J: TRBJ1-2
size: few
V: TRBV6-5
length: 14

DNA: TGTGCCATCAATCCAGGGGCATGGACAGATACGCAGTATTTT
CDR3: CAINPGAWTDTQYF
D: .
J: TRBJ2-3
size: .
V: TRBV10-3
length: 14

DNA: TGTGCCAGCAGTCGAGGGGGACAGGTTGGGGATGAGCAGTTCTTC
CDR3: CASSRGGQVGDEQFF
D: TRBD1
J: TRBJ2-1
size: .
V: TRBV9
length: 15

DNA: TGCGCCACGAACCTTGGACAGGACGTTGACGGGGAAGCTTTCTTT
CDR3: CATNLGQDVDGEAFF
D: TRBD1
J: TRBJ1-1
size: once
V: TRBV5-1
length: 15

DNA: TGTGCCAGCAGCCACCTTAACTGGGCGGGGACCAATGAGCAGTTCTTC
CDR3: CASSHLNWAGTNEQFF
D: .
J: TRBJ2-1
size: .
V: TRBV4-2
length: 16

DNA: TGTGCCAGCAGCCATCTCGACAAGACCTATGGCTACACCTTC
CDR3: CASSHLDKTYGYTF
D: .
J: TRBJ1-2
size: .
V: TRBV4-2
length: 14

DNA: TGTGCCAGCAGTGGGCTAGCGGGAGACCTAGATACGCAGTATTTT
CDR3: CASSGLAGDLDTQYF
D: TRBD2
J: TRBJ2-3
size: .
V: TRBV27
length: 15

DNA: TGTGCCAGCAGCTTCCAAACAGGGAACTACGAGCAGTACTTC
CDR3: CASSFQTGNYEQYF
D: .
J: TRBJ2-7
size: .
V: TRBV7-2
length: 14

DNA: TGTGCCATCCTAACAGGGGGTGGTGGTAACTATGGCTACACCTTC
CDR3: CAILTGGGGNYGYTF
D: TRBD1
J: TRBJ1-2
size: .
V: TRBV28
length: 15

DNA: TGTGCCAGCAGTTGGGACACCGGAAACACCATATATTTT
CDR3: CASSWDTGNTIYF
D: .
J: TRBJ1-3
size: .
V: TRBV2
length: 13

DNA: TGCGCCAGCAGCTTTTATGACAGGACCAACAATGAGCAGTTCTTC
CDR3: CASSFYDRTNNEQFF
D: .
J: TRBJ2-1
size: .
V: TRBV5-1
length: 15

DNA: TGTGCCAGCAGCCTATATACCTTAGCGGGAGGAGTGTACAATGAGCAGTTCTTC
CDR3: CASSLYTLAGGVYNEQFF
D: TRBD2
J: TRBJ2-1
size: .
V: TRBV5-4
length: 18

DNA: TGTGCCAGCAGCTTAGACAGGGTCGAGACCCAGTACTTC
CDR3: CASSLDRVETQYF
D: TRBD1
J: TRBJ2-5
size: .
V: TRBV28
length: 13

DNA: TGTGCCAGCAGCGTAGGACAGGTGAACACTGAAGCTTTCTTT
CDR3: CASSVGQVNTEAFF
D: .
J: TRBJ1-1
size: .
V: TRBV9
length: 14

DNA: TGTGCCAGCAGGACTACTAAGGTTGTCGATACGCAGTATTTT
CDR3: CASRTTKVVDTQYF
D: .
J: TRBJ2-3
size: .
V: TRBV2
length: 14

DNA: TGTGCCAGCAGCCCGGGACTAGCGAGTCACGAGCAGTACTTC
CDR3: CASSPGLASHEQYF
D: TRBD2
J: TRBJ2-7
size: .
V: TRBV13
length: 14

DNA: TGTGCCAGCAGTTCCCCCGAGCCGGGCAATGAGCAGTTCTTC
CDR3: CASSSPEPGNEQFF
D: .
J: TRBJ2-1
size: once
V: TRBV27
length: 14

DNA: TGTGCCAGCAGTCTCGACTCGGGAAGGTGGTACAATGAGCAGTTCTTC
CDR3: CASSLDSGRWYNEQFF
D: .
J: TRBJ2-1
size: .
V: TRBV28
length: 16

DNA: TGTGCCAGCAGCCTGACAGGGACGGAGGGCTACACCTTC
CDR3: CASSLTGTEGYTF
D: TRBD1
J: TRBJ1-2
size: .
V: TRBV7-2
length: 13

DNA: TGTGCCAGCAGCAAGAACAGGGGGCAAGGTGGCTACACCTTC
CDR3: CASSKNRGQGGYTF
D: TRBD1
J: TRBJ1-2
size: .
V: TRBV11-2
length: 14

DNA: TGTGCCAGCAGCTTAAACGGCGGGGCTCCCACCGGGGAGCTGTTTTTT
CDR3: CASSLNGGAPTGELFF
D: .
J: TRBJ2-2
size: .
V: TRBV7-3
length: 16

DNA: TGTGCCAGCAGTTTATACGACAGGGGGATTGATACTGAAGCTTTCTTT
CDR3: CASSLYDRGIDTEAFF
D: TRBD1
J: TRBJ1-1
size: .
V: TRBV28
length: 16

DNA: TGTGCCAGTGCCATCACATTAGCCAAAAACATTCAGTACTTC
CDR3: CASAITLAKNIQYF
D: .
J: TRBJ2-4
size: .
V: TRBV2
length: 14

DNA: TGTGCCAGTAGTGGGACAGGGGTTCATGTGTATAGCAATCAGCCCCAGCATTTT
CDR3: CASSGTGVHVYSNQPQHF
D: TRBD1
J: TRBJ1-5
size: once
V: TRBV19
length: 18

DNA: TGTGCCAGCAGCTTGGACTCTCTGCGCTCTGGGGCCAACGTCCTGACTTTC
CDR3: CASSLDSLRSGANVLTF
D: .
J: TRBJ2-6
size: .
V: TRBV5-4
length: 17

DNA: TGTGCCAGCAGATGGGGGGGGCGGGGAAGCCACAATGAGCAGTTCTTC
CDR3: CASRWGGRGSHNEQFF
D: .
J: TRBJ2-1
size: .
V: TRBV27
length: 16

DNA: TGTGCCAGCAGCGTAGGAGAGGGCCGTGCAACTAATGAAAAACTGTTTTTT
CDR3: CASSVGEGRATNEKLFF
D: .
J: TRBJ1-4
size: .
V: TRBV9
length: 17

DNA: TGCGCCAGCAGCCAGAGGGACAGGGTCTCTGGAAACACCATATATTTT
CDR3: CASSQRDRVSGNTIYF
D: TRBD1
J: TRBJ1-3
size: .
V: TRBV4-1
length: 16

DNA: TGTGCCAGCAGCTTGGCGGGGGGCACCGGGGAGCTGTTTTTT
CDR3: CASSLAGGTGELFF
D: TRBD2
J: TRBJ2-2
size: .
V: TRBV5-6
length: 14

DNA: TGTGCCAGCAGCCCCCTAGCTAGCGGGGCGAATGAGCAGTTCTTC
CDR3: CASSPLASGANEQFF
D: TRBD2
J: TRBJ2-1
size: .
V: TRBV7-3
length: 15

DNA: TGTGCCAGCAGCTTAAGCTCTCTAGGGGACACCGGGGAGCTGTTTTTT
CDR3: CASSLSSLGDTGELFF
D: .
J: TRBJ2-2
size: once
V: TRBV11-1
length: 16

DNA: TGTGCCAGCAGTTCCCCGGGGGGGAGCTACACCTTC
CDR3: CASSSPGGSYTF
D: .
J: TRBJ1-2
size: .
V: TRBV28
length: 12

DNA: TGTGCCAGCAGCTCTAACAGGGGGGGTATCCACGAGCAGTACTTC
CDR3: CASSSNRGGIHEQYF
D: .
J: TRBJ2-7
size: .
V: TRBV7-2
length: 15

DNA: TGTGCCAGCACTGGAGGGGTAGATACGCAGTATTTT
CDR3: CASTGGVDTQYF
D: .
J: TRBJ2-3
size: .
V: TRBV28
length: 12

DNA: TGTGCCAGCACCTCTCCGGGACAGGTCTACAATGAGCAGTTCTTC
CDR3: CASTSPGQVYNEQFF
D: TRBD1
J: TRBJ2-1
size: .
V: TRBV28
length: 15

DNA: TGTGCCAGTAGGAGCAGGGGCCTTCTTAAATACGAGCAGTACTTC
CDR3: CASRSRGLLKYEQYF
D: .
J: TRBJ2-7
size: once
V: TRBV19
length: 15